This T cell receptor beta chain is drawn from a study of shared clonotypes between healthy human individuals. Donors were Caucasian adults residing in Nashville, Tennessee, USA. Germline CDR1 and CDR2: GTSNPN and SVGIG (reference sequence). The CDR3 sequence is 15 residues long. Between the trimmed V and J ends, which lost 3 bases and 7 bases, there was a span of 16 bases. Using immunoSEQ multiplex PCR, the repertoire was profiled, and TCRdb retains in-frame clones only, with some absent. Altogether around 720,000 clones are present, around 73% being singletons, with the ten largest covering 1.5% to 2%.

The clonotype was recovered from a woman aged 25-40 years in good health. This chain links TRBV30 with TRBJ1-6; no reliable D call. The sequenced material came from memory CD4+ T cells sorted from blood. Subset noted: CD45RA-negative fraction. In DNA form, the CDR3 reads TGTGCCTGGAGCCGGGAGAGGAGTTTAAATTCACCCCTCCACTTT. Protein product: CAWSRERSLNSPLHF.